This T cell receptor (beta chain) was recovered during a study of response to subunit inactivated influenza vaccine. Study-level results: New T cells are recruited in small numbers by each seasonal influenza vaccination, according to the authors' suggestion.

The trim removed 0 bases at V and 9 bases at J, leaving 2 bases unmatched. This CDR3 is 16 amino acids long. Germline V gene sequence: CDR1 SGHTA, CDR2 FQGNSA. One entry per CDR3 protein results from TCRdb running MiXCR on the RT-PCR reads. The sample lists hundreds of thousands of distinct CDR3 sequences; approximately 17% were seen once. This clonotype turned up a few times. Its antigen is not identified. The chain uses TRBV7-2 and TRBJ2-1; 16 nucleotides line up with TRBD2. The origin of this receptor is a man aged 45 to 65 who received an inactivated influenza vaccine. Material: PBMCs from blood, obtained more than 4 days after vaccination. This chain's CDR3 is CASSLAGLAGGPEQFF. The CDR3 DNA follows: TGTGCCAGCAGCTTAGCGGGACTAGCGGGAGGGCCTGAGCAGTTCTTC.